The 15 T cell receptor beta chains below all came from one sample that was sequenced in a study of Ad26.COV2.S vaccination and SARS-CoV-2 variants. The treatment here: roughly 20 received Ad26.COV2.S at low or high dose, single or two shots; 5 received placebo; per-sample allocation not given. Specimens were obtained on day 63 following the first vaccine or placebo injection. Only in-frame clones appear in the TCRdb table, and some are missing; sequencing was by immunoSEQ multiplex PCR. The table has hundreds of thousands of clones, approximately 92% seen once; the top ten hold about 2.4%. The sequences come from peripheral blood, collected in a trial of Ad26.COV2.S vaccine versus placebo. The receptors derive from a person between 18 and 60 years old who received the Ad26.COV2.S COVID-19 vaccine or a placebo.

J is TRBJ1-6 and V is TRBV11-2, with a possible D match to TRBD1 (5 bases). V lost 5 bases to trimming and J lost 8 bases, with 13 bases between them. Per germline, CDR1 SGHAT and CDR2 FQNNGV. The CDR3 sequence is 14 residues long. CDR3 in amino acids: CASSTQGGHSPLHF. The CDR3 DNA follows: TGTGCCAGCAGCACCCAGGGTGGTCATTCACCCCTCCACTTT.

In this sample, this clone turned up once. The rearrangement uses TRBV3-1 (or the pseudogene TRBV3-2) and TRBJ1-1; tentative D call: TRBD1 (5 bases). Looked up from germline, CDR1 is LGHDT and CDR2 is YNNKEL (reference sequence). Trimming stripped 7 bases from V and 5 bases from J, with 20 bases between. The CDR3 is 15 amino acids. The CDR3 protein is CASTYNYEGRTEAFF. CDR3 nucleotide sequence: TGTGCCAGCACCTACAATTATGAGGGGCGGACTGAAGCTTTCTTT.

The V and J genes are TRBV3-1 (or the pseudogene TRBV3-2) and TRBJ1-5, with a weak D call TRBD1 (5 bases). The CDR3 runs 15 residues. With 0 bases removed from V and 5 bases from J, the gap between germline ends came to 11 bases. CDR1 LGHDT and CDR2 YNNKEL come from the germline V gene (reference sequence). The CDR3 here is CASSQDRPGHQPQHF. The CDR3 coding sequence is TGTGCCAGCAGCCAAGATCGTCCAGGGCATCAGCCCCAGCATTTT.

The rearrangement uses TRBV4-3 and TRBJ2-5, with TRBD2 matching 7 bases. Per germline, CDR1 LGHNA and CDR2 YSLEER. The ends lost 0 bases at V and 1 base at J; junction bases unmatched: 8. This CDR3 has 17 amino acids. In DNA, the CDR3 is TGCGCCAGCAGCCAAGAATCCGCGGGAGCGGGCCAAGAGACCCAGTACTTC. Amino acid sequence: CASSQESAGAGQETQYF.

V usage is TRBV18 and J usage is TRBJ2-2; TRBD1 aligns across 9 bases. The V gene end was trimmed by 3 bases and the J gene end by 3 bases; junction bases not matched to a gene: 5. Germline V gives CDR1 KGHSH, CDR2 LQKENI. This CDR3 spans 16 amino acids. The DNA for the CDR3 is TGTGCCAGCTCACCCCCTTGGGACAGGGACACCGGGGAGCTGTTTTTT. Translation: CASSPPWDRDTGELFF.

The chain couples TRBV27 to TRBJ1-1; D uncertain. V shed 2 bases and J shed 4 bases, with 8 bases lying between them. CDR3 length: 13 residues. From germline, CDR1 is MNHEY and CDR2 SMNVEV (reference sequence). The CDR3 reads CASSLTWGTEAFF. The CDR3 coding sequence is TGTGCCAGCAGTTTAACGTGGGGCACTGAAGCTTTCTTT.

This chain joins TRBV6-5 and TRBJ2-1, with 10 bases fitting TRBD2. V lost 7 bases to trimming and J lost 9 bases; unmatched junction nucleotides: 12. The germline gives CDR1 MNHEY, CDR2 SVGAGI. The CDR3 is made up of 15 amino acids. CDR3 sequence (DNA): TGTGCCAGCACCCAGTGGCTAGCGGGAGTGGGTGAGCAGTTCTTC. It codes for CASTQWLAGVGEQFF.

This clone was counted ten times or more. The chain is built from TRBV19 and TRBJ2-7; 9 nucleotides line up with TRBD1. This CDR3 spans 15 amino acids. Unmatched junction bases numbered 4, after V lost 3 bases and J lost 1 base. Looked up from germline, CDR1 is LNHDA and CDR2 is SQIVND (reference sequence). Written as DNA, the CDR3 is TGTGCCAGTAGTATTTCCGGGACAGGGTCCTACGAGCAGTACTTC. Translation: CASSISGTGSYEQYF.

The V and J genes are TRBV9 and TRBJ2-5; 16 nucleotides align to TRBD2. Looked up from germline, CDR1 is SGDLS and CDR2 is YYNGEE. The CDR3 length is 19 residues. V lost 4 bases and J lost 5; bases outside the gene matches: 14. CDR3: CASSSRPVGTSGREETQYF. The CDR3 DNA is TGTGCCAGCAGCTCGAGACCGGTTGGGACTAGCGGGAGGGAGGAGACCCAGTACTTC.

This clone was picked up one time. V and J are TRBV4-2 and TRBJ2-3, with TRBD1 identical over 8 bases. The CDR3 has 18 residues. Looked up from germline, CDR1 is LGHNA and CDR2 is YNFKEQ. Trimming at V came to 3 bases and at J to 1 base, leaving 12 bases not matched to a gene. This chain's CDR3 is CASSHAPPTGVRTDTQYF. CDR3 DNA: TGTGCCAGCAGCCACGCGCCACCGACAGGGGTCCGCACAGATACGCAGTATTTT.

This clone was seen only a few times. The chain uses TRBV7-9 and TRBJ1-2; 7 bases map to TRBD1. Germline-derived CDR1 and CDR2 are SEHNR and FQNEAQ (reference sequence). The CDR3 has 14 amino acids. Losses at the gene ends were 5 bases for V and 6 bases for J; bases not matched to a gene: 9. In DNA form, the CDR3 reads TGTGCCAGCAGCCCTATACAGGGGAGGGATGGCTACACCTTC. This encodes CASSPIQGRDGYTF.

This clone was found once. The V gene is TRBV25-1, the J gene TRBJ2-1; 10 nucleotides align to TRBD2. There are 14 residues in the CDR3. CDR1 MGHDK and CDR2 SYGVNS come from the germline V gene. V was pared by 9 bases and J by 2 bases, with 4 bases of the junction left unmatched. CDR3 amino acids: CARTTSGTYNEQFF. The CDR3 DNA follows: TGTGCCAGAACCACTAGCGGGACCTACAATGAGCAGTTCTTC.

The chain recombines TRBV5-1 with TRBJ2-2; D unclear. Deletions cut 7 bases from V and 4 bases from J, with 14 bases between. There are 14 residues in the CDR3. CDR1 and CDR2 from the germline V gene are SGHRS and YFSETQ. The CDR3 loop is CASGFLPGTGELFF. The CDR3 DNA follows: TGCGCCAGCGGTTTCCTCCCGGGCACCGGGGAGCTGTTTTTT.

As regards this clone: Additional DNA sequences in this sample encode the identical CDR3. V usage is TRBV28 and J usage is TRBJ2-3; 7 nucleotides line up with TRBD2. Germline CDR1 reads MDHEN; CDR2 reads SYDVKM. This CDR3 region has 14 residues. Trimming removed 6 bases from V and 1 base from J; junction bases left unmatched: 4. In nucleotides, the CDR3 is TGTGCCAGCAGGGTTGCGGGGGGCACAGATACGCAGTATTTT. As protein: CASRVAGGTDTQYF.

This chain connects TRBV16 to TRBJ1-2; possible D gene TRBD1, 6 bases. CDR3 length: 15 residues. With 3 bases removed from V and 6 bases from J, the gap between germline ends came to 17 bases. CDR1 is KGHSY, CDR2 FQNENV, per germline. The CDR3: CASSQTTGLADGYTF. CDR3 nucleotide sequence: TGTGCCAGCAGCCAGACCACAGGGTTGGCGGATGGCTACACCTTC.